This T cell receptor beta chain was sequenced for a study of blood T cell repertoires in COVID-19. Study overall: Sites in the United States, Italy and Spain provided acute and convalescent COVID-19 samples. In each case, the material was cDNA or gDNA derived from T cells, B-cell-depleted T cells, or PBMCs.

Seattle patients were enrolled while actively infected and followed longitudinally. In the study's own analysis: Reference gene primer amplification gave nucleated cell count estimates. The protocol was immunoSEQ multiplex PCR, while the TCRdb copy is restricted to in-frame clones and leaves out a portion. From that table come the V and J calls and clone size; the DNA was used to work out D and trimming. In the table there are about 410,000 clones, about 88% of which are singletons. V was clipped by 3 bases and J by 0 bases, with 9 bases between them. There are 15 residues in the CDR3. Germline V gives CDR1 MDHEN, CDR2 SYDVKM. With respect to this clone: At the DNA level, this CDR3 is encoded by other sequences in the same sample as well.

This clonotype was sampled from a woman aged 40-49 years with COVID-19, enrolled during active disease. The chain is built from TRBV28 and TRBJ1-5; a possible D gene is TRBD1 (5 bases). Sequencing input: peripheral blood. This chain's CDR3 is CASSLGGFSNQPQHF. The CDR3 region has the DNA TGTGCCAGCAGTTTGGGGGGGTTTAGCAATCAGCCCCAGCATTTT.